One T cell receptor beta chain is described in this entry. The antigen is not known. The sample comes from a study of beta chain features in type 1 diabetes. Every bit of the isolated RNA underwent reverse transcription, so sequencing read expressed TCRB transcripts. The method was immunoSEQ multiplex PCR; TCRdb's version includes in-frame clones alone and lacks a portion of them. Of about 360,000 clones in the sample, approximately 12% were seen once. Study-wide results and limits: Relative to healthy donors, patients appeared to have naive, central memory and Treg TCRB repertoires that were more similar. PCR could preferentially amplify shorter templates, alike in patients and controls. Reduced insertions and increased deletions marked VDJ junctions in type 1 diabetes patients.

Sorting gave populations that all exceeded 98% purity. The ends were cut back, 8 bases at V and 3 bases at J, with 14 bases in the middle. The CDR3 length is 13 residues. Germline V gene sequence: CDR1 MGHDK, CDR2 SYGVNS. This clonotype was obtained from a man aged 18 to 30 in good health. Input material: naive CD4+ T cells from blood. This chain links TRBV25-1 with TRBJ2-7, with a possible D match to TRBD1 (7 bases). The CDR3 sequence: CASGGTEVYEQYF. The CDR3 nucleotides read TGTGCCAGCGGCGGGACAGAAGTCTACGAGCAGTACTTC.